These 10 T cell receptor beta chains were all obtained from the same sample, sequenced in a study of Tregs in tolerant kidney transplant recipients. TCRdb's copy holds only in-frame clones and misses some; the assay was immunoSEQ multiplex PCR. Of over 60,000 clones listed, approximately 98% were seen once; the top ten hold about 0.5%. The sequencing used CD4+ T cells from blood, collected before the transplant. The receptors stem from a human donor who received a combined kidney and bone marrow transplant.

The gene calls are TRBV5-4 and TRBJ2-5, with TRBD1 matching 10 bases. The length of the CDR3 is 15 residues. V shed 4 bases and J 4 bases; nucleotides not matched to a gene: 7. The germline V gene has CDR1 SGHNT and CDR2 YYREEE (reference sequence). CDR3 in DNA: TGTGCCAGCAGCCCCGGGACAGGGGTTCTAGAGACCCAGTACTTC. Protein sequence: CASSPGTGVLETQYF.

This clone was seen only once. This chain links TRBV7-2 with TRBJ2-7; TRBD1 matches 7 bases. Germline V gene data show CDR1 as SGHTA and CDR2 as FQGNSA. This CDR3 has 17 residues. The junction had 11 bases not matched to a gene; V was cut back by 3 bases and J by 0 bases. The CDR3 protein is CASSFDRAVSSSYEQYF. DNA for the CDR3: TGTGCCAGCAGCTTCGACAGGGCGGTAAGCAGCTCCTACGAGCAGTACTTC.

The chain joins TRBV2 to TRBJ2-5; 7 bases map to TRBD2. Germline trimming cut 4 bases from V and 5 bases from J; bases unmatched to any gene: 4. The CDR3 extends over 13 amino acids. Germline CDR1 and CDR2: SNHLY and FYNNEI. CDR3 sequence reads: CASSAGGVETQYF. The DNA of the CDR3 is TGTGCCAGCAGTGCGGGGGGAGTTGAGACCCAGTACTTC.

The chain has TRBV6-1 and TRBJ2-1, with a tentative D call TRBD1 (5 bases). V was clipped by 4 bases and J by 6 bases, with 16 bases between them. Per germline, CDR1 MNHNS and CDR2 SASEGT. This CDR3 is 15 amino acids long. CDR3 nucleotide sequence: TGTGCCAGCAGTGGACAGTTCCCGAACTTCAATGAGCAGTTCTTC. As protein: CASSGQFPNFNEQFF.

V is TRBV27 and J is TRBJ2-7; 9 positions match TRBD1. The J segment lost 9 bases and the V segment lost 6 bases, leaving 9 bases of the junction unmatched. The germline V gene encodes CDR1 MNHEY and CDR2 SMNVEV (reference sequence). CDR3 length: 13 amino acids. CDR3 loop: CASRRTGDLGQYF. CDR3 DNA: TGTGCCAGCAGACGGACAGGGGATTTGGGGCAGTACTTC.

V is TRBV30 and J is TRBJ1-5, with D possibly TRBD1 on 5 matching bases. The germline V and J ends were trimmed by 5 bases and 8 bases, with 13 bases remaining between them. CDR3 length: 12 residues. In germline, CDR1 is GTSNPN, CDR2 SVGIG (reference sequence). The CDR3 spells CAWRVPGEPQHF. DNA of the CDR3: TGTGCCTGGCGGGTCCCGGGGGAGCCCCAGCATTTT.

V and J are TRBV7-2 and TRBJ1-4; TRBD1 matches at 9 bases. This CDR3 is built from 13 residues. Germline V gene sequence: CDR1 SGHTA, CDR2 FQGNSA. V lost 5 bases to trimming and J lost 6 bases; unmatched junction nucleotides: 1. CDR3 DNA sequence: TGTGCCAGCAGCAGGGACAGGGATGAAAAACTGTTTTTT. As protein: CASSRDRDEKLFF.

Here the CDR3 DNA reads TGTGCCAGCAGCTTAAGCCAGGGGGTCGACTATGGCTACACCTTC. It is translated as CASSLSQGVDYGYTF. The rearrangement uses TRBV7-9 and TRBJ1-2, with TRBD1 identical over 7 bases. Per the germline V gene, CDR1 is SEHNR and CDR2 is FQNEAQ (reference sequence). After removal of 2 bases from V and 3 bases from J, the junction contained 6 bases not matched to a gene. There are 15 residues in the CDR3.

V gene TRBV19 combines with J gene TRBJ1-1; 9 positions agree with TRBD1. The junction had 10 bases not matched to a gene; V was cut back by 6 bases and J by 5 bases. Germline V gene sequence: CDR1 LNHDA, CDR2 SQIVND (reference sequence). CDR3 length: 15 residues. CDR3 loop: CASSLYRGRWTEAFF. The CDR3, as DNA: TGTGCCAGTAGCCTTTACAGGGGGCGTTGGACTGAAGCTTTCTTT. Variable domain in full (rest from reference TRBV19 and TRBJ1-1): DGGITQSPKYLFRKEGQNVTLSCEQNLNHDAMYWYRQDPGQGLRLIYYSQIVNDFQKGDIAEGYSVSREKKESFPLTVTSAQKNPTAFYLCASSLYRGRWTEAFFGQGTRLTVV.

The chain uses TRBV6-5 and TRBJ2-6; a weak D match, TRBD2 (6 bases). Trimming took off 4 bases at V and 0 bases at J, with 10 bases between the two ends. The CDR3 loop spans 16 amino acids. From germline, CDR1 is MNHEY and CDR2 SVGAGI. The CDR3 DNA follows: TGTGCCAGCAGTTTGTGGGAGGACTCTGGGGCCAACGTCCTGACTTTC. The encoded protein is CASSLWEDSGANVLTF.